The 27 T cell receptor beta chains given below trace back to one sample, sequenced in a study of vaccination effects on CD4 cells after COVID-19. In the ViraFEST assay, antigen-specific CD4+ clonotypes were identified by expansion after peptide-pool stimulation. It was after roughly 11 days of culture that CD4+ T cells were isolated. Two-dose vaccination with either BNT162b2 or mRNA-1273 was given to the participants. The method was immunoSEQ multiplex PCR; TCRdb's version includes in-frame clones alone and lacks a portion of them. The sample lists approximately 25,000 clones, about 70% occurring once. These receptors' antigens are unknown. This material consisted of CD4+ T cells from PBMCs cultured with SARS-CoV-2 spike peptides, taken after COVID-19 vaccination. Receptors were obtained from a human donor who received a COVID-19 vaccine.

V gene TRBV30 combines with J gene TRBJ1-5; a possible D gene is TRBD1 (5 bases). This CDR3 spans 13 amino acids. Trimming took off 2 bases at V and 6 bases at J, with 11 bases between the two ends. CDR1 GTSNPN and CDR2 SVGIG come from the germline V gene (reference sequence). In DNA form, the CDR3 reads TGTGCCTGGAGTACAGGCGAAGGTCAGCCCCAGCATTTT. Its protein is CAWSTGEGQPQHF.

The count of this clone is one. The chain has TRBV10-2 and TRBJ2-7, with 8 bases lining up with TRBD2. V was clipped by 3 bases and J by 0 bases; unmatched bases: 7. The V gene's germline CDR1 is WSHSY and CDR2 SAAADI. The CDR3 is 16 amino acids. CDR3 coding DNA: TGCGCCAGCAGTGATCCTGGCGGGAGGACCTCCTACGAGCAGTACTTC. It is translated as CASSDPGGRTSYEQYF.

CDR3 DNA: TGTGCCAGCAAGGGACAGAAGAACACTGAAGCTTTCTTT. Residues: CASKGQKNTEAFF. J is TRBJ1-1 and V is TRBV11-2; the match to TRBD1 covers 7 bases. The germline V gene encodes CDR1 SGHAT and CDR2 FQNNGV. The CDR3 is 13 residues long. Trimming at V came to 7 bases and at J to 1 base, leaving 3 bases not matched to a gene.

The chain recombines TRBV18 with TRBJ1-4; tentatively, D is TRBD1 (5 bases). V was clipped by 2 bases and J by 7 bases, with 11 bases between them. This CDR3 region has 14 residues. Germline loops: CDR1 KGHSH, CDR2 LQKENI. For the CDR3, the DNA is TGTGCCAGCTCACCAGGGCAGGGCAGTGAAAAACTGTTTTTT. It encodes CASSPGQGSEKLFF.

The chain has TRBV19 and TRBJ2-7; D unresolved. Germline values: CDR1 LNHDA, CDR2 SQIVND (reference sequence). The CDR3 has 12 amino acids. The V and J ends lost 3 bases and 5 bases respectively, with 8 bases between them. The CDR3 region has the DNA TGTGCCAGTAGTATCCGCCGAAACGAGCAGTACTTC. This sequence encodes CASSIRRNEQYF. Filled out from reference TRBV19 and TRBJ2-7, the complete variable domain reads DGGITQSPKYLFRKEGQNVTLSCEQNLNHDAMYWYRQDPGQGLRLIYYSQIVNDFQKGDIAEGYSVSREKKESFPLTVTSAQKNPTAFYLCASSIRRNEQYFGPGTRLTVT.

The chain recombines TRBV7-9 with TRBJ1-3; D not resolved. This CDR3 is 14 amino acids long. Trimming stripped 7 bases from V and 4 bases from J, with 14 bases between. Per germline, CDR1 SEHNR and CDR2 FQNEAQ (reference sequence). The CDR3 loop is CASTKRGFGNTIYF. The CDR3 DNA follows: TGTGCCAGCACCAAACGAGGTTTCGGAAACACCATATATTTT.

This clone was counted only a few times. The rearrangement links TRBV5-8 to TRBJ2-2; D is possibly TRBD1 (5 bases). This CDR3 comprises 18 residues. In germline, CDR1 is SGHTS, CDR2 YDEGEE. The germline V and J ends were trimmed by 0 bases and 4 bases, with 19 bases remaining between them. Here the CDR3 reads CASSLAMGSGWATGELFF. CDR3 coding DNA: TGTGCCAGCAGCTTGGCCATGGGGTCAGGGTGGGCCACCGGGGAGCTGTTTTTT.

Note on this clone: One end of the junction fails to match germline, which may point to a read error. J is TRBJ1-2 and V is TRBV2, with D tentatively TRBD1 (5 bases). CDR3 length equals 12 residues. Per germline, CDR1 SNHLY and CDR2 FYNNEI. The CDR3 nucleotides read TGTGCCAGCAGTGAACTTTATTCGGGACGCTCCTTC. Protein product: CASSELYSGRSF.

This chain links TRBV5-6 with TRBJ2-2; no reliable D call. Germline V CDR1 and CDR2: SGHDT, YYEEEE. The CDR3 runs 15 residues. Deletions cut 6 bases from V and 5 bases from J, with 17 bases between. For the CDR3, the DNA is TGTGCCAGCACCAAACAAGGGATGTTAACCGGGGAGCTGTTTTTT. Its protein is CASTKQGMLTGELFF.

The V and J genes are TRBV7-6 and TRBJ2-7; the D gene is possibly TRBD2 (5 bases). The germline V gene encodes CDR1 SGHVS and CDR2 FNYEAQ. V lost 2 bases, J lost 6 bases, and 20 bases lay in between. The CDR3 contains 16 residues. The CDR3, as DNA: TGTGCCAGCAGCTTAAGGCCCAGCGGTACAAGCAGCGAGCAGTACTTC. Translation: CASSLRPSGTSSEQYF. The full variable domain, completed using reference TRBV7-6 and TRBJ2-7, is GAGVSQSPRYKVTKRGQDVALRCDPISGHVSLYWYRQALGQGPEFLTYFNYEAQQDKSGLPNDRFSAERPEGSISTLTIQRTEQRDSAMYRCASSLRPSGTSSEQYFGPGTRLTVT.

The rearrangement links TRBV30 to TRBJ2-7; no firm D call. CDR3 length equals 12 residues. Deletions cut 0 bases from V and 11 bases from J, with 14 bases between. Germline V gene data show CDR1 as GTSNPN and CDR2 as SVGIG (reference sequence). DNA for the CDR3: TGTGCCTGGAGTGTGGACCTTATCCGGGAGTACTTC. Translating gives CAWSVDLIREYF.

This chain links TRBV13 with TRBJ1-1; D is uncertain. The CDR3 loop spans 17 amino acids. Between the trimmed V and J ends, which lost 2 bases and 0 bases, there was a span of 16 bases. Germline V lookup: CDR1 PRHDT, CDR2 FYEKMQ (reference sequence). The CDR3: CASSLIGLSGVNTEAFF. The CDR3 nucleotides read TGTGCCAGCAGCTTAATCGGTCTCTCAGGCGTGAACACTGAAGCTTTCTTT.

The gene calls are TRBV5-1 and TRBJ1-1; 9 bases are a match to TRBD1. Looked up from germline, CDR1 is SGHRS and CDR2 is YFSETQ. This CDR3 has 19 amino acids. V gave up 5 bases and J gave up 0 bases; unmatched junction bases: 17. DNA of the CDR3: TGCGCCAGCAGATATGTAATAGGACAGGGGCCGGGCTTGAACACTGAAGCTTTCTTT. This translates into CASRYVIGQGPGLNTEAFF.

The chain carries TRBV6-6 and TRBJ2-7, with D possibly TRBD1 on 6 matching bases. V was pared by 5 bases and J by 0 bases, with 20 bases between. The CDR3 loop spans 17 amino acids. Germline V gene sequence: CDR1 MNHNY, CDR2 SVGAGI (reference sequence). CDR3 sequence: CASSRKIRGASSYEQYF. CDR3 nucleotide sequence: TGTGCCAGCAGTCGAAAGATCAGGGGCGCGAGCTCCTACGAGCAGTACTTC.

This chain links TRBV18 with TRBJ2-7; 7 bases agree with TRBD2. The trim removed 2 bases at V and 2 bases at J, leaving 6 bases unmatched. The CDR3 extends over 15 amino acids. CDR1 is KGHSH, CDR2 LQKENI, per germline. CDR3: CASSPAGEGPYEQYF. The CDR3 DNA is TGTGCCAGCTCACCAGCGGGAGAAGGGCCCTACGAGCAGTACTTC.

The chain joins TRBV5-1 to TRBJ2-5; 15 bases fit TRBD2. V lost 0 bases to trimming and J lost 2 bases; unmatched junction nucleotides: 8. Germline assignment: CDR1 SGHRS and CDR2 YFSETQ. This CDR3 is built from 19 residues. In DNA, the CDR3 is TGCGCCAGCAGCTTGGGGACTAGCGGGAGGGCCAGAAATCAAGAGACCCAGTACTTC. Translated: CASSLGTSGRARNQETQYF.

This chain's CDR3 is CASSRENRLNEQFF. The CDR3 region has the DNA TGTGCCAGCAGCCGCGAAAACAGGCTCAATGAGCAGTTCTTC. V and J are TRBV5-4 and TRBJ2-1, with a possible D match to TRBD1 (5 bases). Germline lookup yields CDR1 SGHNT and CDR2 YYREEE (reference sequence). CDR3 length: 14 amino acids. Trimming pared 4 bases from V and 6 bases from J, leaving 14 bases between.

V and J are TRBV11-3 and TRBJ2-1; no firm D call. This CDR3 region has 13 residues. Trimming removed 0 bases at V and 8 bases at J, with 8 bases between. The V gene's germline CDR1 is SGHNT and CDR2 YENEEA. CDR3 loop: CASSLDAQYEQFF. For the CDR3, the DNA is TGTGCCAGCAGCTTAGATGCGCAGTATGAGCAGTTCTTC.

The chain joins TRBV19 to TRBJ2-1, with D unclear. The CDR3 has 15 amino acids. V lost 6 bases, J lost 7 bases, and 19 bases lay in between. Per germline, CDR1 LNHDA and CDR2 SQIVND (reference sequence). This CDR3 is CASSAHKGWENEQFF. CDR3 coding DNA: TGTGCCAGTAGCGCACATAAGGGATGGGAAAATGAGCAGTTCTTC.

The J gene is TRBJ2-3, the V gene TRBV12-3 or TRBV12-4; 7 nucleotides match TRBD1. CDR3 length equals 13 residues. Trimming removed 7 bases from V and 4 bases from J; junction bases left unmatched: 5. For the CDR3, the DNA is TGTGCCAGCAACACAGGGGTATCAGATACGCAGTATTTT. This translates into CASNTGVSDTQYF.

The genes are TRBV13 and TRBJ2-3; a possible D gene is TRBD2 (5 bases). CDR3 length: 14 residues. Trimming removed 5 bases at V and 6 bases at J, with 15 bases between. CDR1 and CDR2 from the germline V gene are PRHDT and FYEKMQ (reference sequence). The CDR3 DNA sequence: TGTGCCAGCAGCCCCCGCCCGGGGTCCGATACGCAGTATTTT. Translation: CASSPRPGSDTQYF.

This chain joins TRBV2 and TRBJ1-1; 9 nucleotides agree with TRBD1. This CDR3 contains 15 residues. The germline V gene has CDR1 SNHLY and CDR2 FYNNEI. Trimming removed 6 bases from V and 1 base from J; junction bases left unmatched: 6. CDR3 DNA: TGTGCCAGCAGAGAATACAGGGGGCGGAACACTGAAGCTTTCTTT. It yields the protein CASREYRGRNTEAFF. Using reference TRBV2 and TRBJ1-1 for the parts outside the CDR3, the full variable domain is EPEVTQTPSHQVTQMGQEVILRCVPISNHLYFYWYRQILGQKVEFLVSFYNNEISEKSEIFDDQFSVERPDGSNFTLKIRSTKLEDSAMYFCASREYRGRNTEAFFGQGTRLTVV.

CDR3 loop: CASSRGAGGTYEQYF. DNA for the CDR3: TGTGCCAGCAGCCGGGGGGCGGGAGGCACTTACGAGCAGTACTTC. The chain employs TRBV11-2 and TRBJ2-7; 8 bases align to TRBD2. J lost 4 bases, V lost 5 bases, and 10 bases had no gene match. The germline V gene encodes CDR1 SGHAT and CDR2 FQNNGV. The CDR3 spans 15 residues.

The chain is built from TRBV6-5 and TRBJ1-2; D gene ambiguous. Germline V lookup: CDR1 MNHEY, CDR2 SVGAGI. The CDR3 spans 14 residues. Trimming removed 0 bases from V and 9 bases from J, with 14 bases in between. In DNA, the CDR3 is TGTGCCAGCAGTTACTCGATGGGTGTATGGAGCTACACCTTC. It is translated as CASSYSMGVWSYTF.

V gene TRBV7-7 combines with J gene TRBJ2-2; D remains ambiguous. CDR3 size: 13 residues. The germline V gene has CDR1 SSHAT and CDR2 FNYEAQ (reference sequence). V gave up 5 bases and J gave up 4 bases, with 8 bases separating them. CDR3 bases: TGTGCCAGCAGCGCCTTAGGCACCGGGGAGCTGTTTTTT. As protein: CASSALGTGELFF.

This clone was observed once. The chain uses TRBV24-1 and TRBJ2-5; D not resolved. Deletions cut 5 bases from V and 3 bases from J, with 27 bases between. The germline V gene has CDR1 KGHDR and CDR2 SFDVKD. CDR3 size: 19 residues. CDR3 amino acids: CATSASRRSPSQPEETQYF. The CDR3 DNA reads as TGTGCCACCAGTGCCTCGCGAAGATCCCCCTCACAGCCCGAAGAGACCCAGTACTTC.

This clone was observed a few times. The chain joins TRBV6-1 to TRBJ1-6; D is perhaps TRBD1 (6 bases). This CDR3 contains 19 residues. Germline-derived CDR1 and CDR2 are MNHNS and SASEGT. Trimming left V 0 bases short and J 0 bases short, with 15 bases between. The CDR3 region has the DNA TGTGCCAGCAGTGAAGCAGGGGCAGGGGTGAGCTCCTATAATTCACCCCTCCACTTT. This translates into CASSEAGAGVSSYNSPLHF.